The rows below give T cell receptor beta chains drawn from one sample of a study of OX40 agonist ivuxolimab in advanced cancers. Data came from immunoSEQ multiplex PCR; TCRdb stores just in-frame clones and leaves some out. Seen here are 70,000 to 90,000 clones, 70% to 90% observed once, and the top ten hold 1.5% to 2%. This material consisted of CD4+ or CD8+ T cells sorted from blood, taken in a trial of the OX40 agonist ivuxolimab. These receptors all stem from an adult with an advanced solid tumor such as melanoma, head and neck, liver or kidney cancer. Each CDR3 is given with its conserved first and last residue. The order of the fields is D gene, J gene, V gene, clone size, CDR3 protein, CDR3 DNA. A D gene is named only where the DNA matches it firmly. Part of the rows lack a size; the others show once, few, many or a class for expanded clones.

D gene: TRBD2
J gene: TRBJ2-5
V gene: TRBV28
clone size: once
CDR3 protein: CASSDSGEETQYF
CDR3 DNA: TGTGCCAGCAGTGATAGCGGGGAAGAGACCCAGTACTTC

D gene: -
J gene: TRBJ2-7
V gene: TRBV23-1
clone size: -
CDR3 protein: CASSQQQAGSYEQYF
CDR3 DNA: TGCGCCAGCAGTCAACAACAGGCTGGCTCCTACGAGCAGTACTTC

D gene: TRBD1
J gene: TRBJ1-2
V gene: TRBV7-2
clone size: -
CDR3 protein: CASSLRDRYGYTF
CDR3 DNA: TGTGCCAGCAGCTTAAGGGACAGATATGGCTACACCTTC

D gene: -
J gene: TRBJ1-5
V gene: TRBV19
clone size: -
CDR3 protein: CASSELRRNNQPQHF
CDR3 DNA: TGTGCCAGTAGTGAGCTTCGCAGGAACAATCAGCCCCAGCATTTT

D gene: TRBD1
J gene: TRBJ1-5
V gene: TRBV5-1
clone size: -
CDR3 protein: CASSNGQGPNQPQHF
CDR3 DNA: TGCGCCAGCAGCAACGGACAGGGGCCCAATCAGCCCCAGCATTTT

D gene: -
J gene: TRBJ1-1
V gene: TRBV19
clone size: once
CDR3 protein: CASSNLGGGSNTEAFF
CDR3 DNA: TGTGCCAGTAGTAATCTCGGCGGGGGGTCCAACACTGAAGCTTTCTTT

D gene: -
J gene: TRBJ1-6
V gene: TRBV5-6
clone size: few
CDR3 protein: CASSFGTGTLNSPLHF
CDR3 DNA: TGTGCCAGCAGCTTCGGAACTGGGACTCTCAATTCACCCCTCCACTTT

D gene: TRBD1
J gene: TRBJ2-7
V gene: TRBV18
clone size: -
CDR3 protein: CASSRVGQGHEQYF
CDR3 DNA: TGTGCCAGCTCTCGCGTCGGACAGGGCCACGAGCAGTACTTC

D gene: -
J gene: TRBJ2-7
V gene: TRBV10-3
clone size: once
CDR3 protein: CAISEGGVYEQYF
CDR3 DNA: TGTGCCATCAGTGAGGGTGGGGTCTACGAGCAGTACTTC

D gene: -
J gene: TRBJ1-6
V gene: TRBV5-1
clone size: -
CDR3 protein: CASSLGTGSGNSPLHF
CDR3 DNA: TGCGCCAGCAGCTTGGGTACAGGGTCGGGAAATTCACCCCTCCACTTT

D gene: TRBD1
J gene: TRBJ2-7
V gene: TRBV30
clone size: -
CDR3 protein: CAWHTGTGDYEQYF
CDR3 DNA: TGTGCCTGGCATACCGGGACAGGGGACTACGAGCAGTACTTC

D gene: -
J gene: TRBJ2-5
V gene: TRBV10-3
clone size: few
CDR3 protein: CATRDMETQYF
CDR3 DNA: TGTGCCACCAGGGACATGGAGACCCAGTACTTC

D gene: -
J gene: TRBJ1-3
V gene: TRBV30
clone size: -
CDR3 protein: CAWSISSYSFSGNTIYF
CDR3 DNA: TGTGCCTGGAGTATCTCCAGTTACAGCTTCTCTGGAAACACCATATATTTT

D gene: TRBD1
J gene: TRBJ2-5
V gene: TRBV2
clone size: once
CDR3 protein: CASSDWTGGLRETQYF
CDR3 DNA: TGTGCCAGCAGTGACTGGACAGGGGGCTTGCGGGAGACCCAGTACTTC

D gene: -
J gene: TRBJ2-2
V gene: TRBV5-1
clone size: -
CDR3 protein: CASRQDPSTGELFF
CDR3 DNA: TGCGCCAGTCGGCAGGACCCTTCGACCGGGGAGCTGTTTTTT

D gene: TRBD1
J gene: TRBJ2-1
V gene: TRBV11-3
clone size: -
CDR3 protein: CASSPGGRTTEQFF
CDR3 DNA: TGTGCCAGCAGCCCAGGGGGCCGAACAACTGAGCAGTTCTTC

D gene: TRBD1
J gene: TRBJ2-5
V gene: TRBV7-6
clone size: -
CDR3 protein: CASSLGTGGETQYF
CDR3 DNA: TGTGCCAGCAGCTTAGGGACAGGGGGAGAGACCCAGTACTTC

D gene: TRBD1
J gene: TRBJ2-2
V gene: TRBV5-4
clone size: -
CDR3 protein: CASSLGGTGSTGELFF
CDR3 DNA: TGTGCCAGCAGCTTGGGAGGGACAGGGTCCACCGGGGAGCTGTTTTTT

D gene: -
J gene: TRBJ1-1
V gene: TRBV10-2
clone size: few
CDR3 protein: CASLSVAEAFF
CDR3 DNA: TGCGCCAGCCTTTCGGTGGCTGAAGCTTTCTTT

D gene: -
J gene: TRBJ2-7
V gene: TRBV7-2
clone size: -
CDR3 protein: CASSLGLGLNEQYF
CDR3 DNA: TGTGCCAGCAGCTTAGGCCTGGGACTCAACGAGCAGTACTTC

D gene: -
J gene: TRBJ1-4
V gene: TRBV9
clone size: -
CDR3 protein: CASSEGRVGEKLFF
CDR3 DNA: TGTGCCAGCAGCGAGGGGAGGGTAGGCGAAAAACTGTTTTTT

D gene: -
J gene: TRBJ2-1
V gene: TRBV10-3
clone size: -
CDR3 protein: CAISENGDNEQFF
CDR3 DNA: TGTGCCATCAGTGAGAACGGGGACAATGAGCAGTTCTTC

D gene: -
J gene: TRBJ2-7
V gene: TRBV5-1
clone size: -
CDR3 protein: CASSLENFSYEQYF
CDR3 DNA: TGCGCCAGCAGCTTAGAAAATTTCTCCTACGAGCAGTACTTC

D gene: TRBD1
J gene: TRBJ2-2
V gene: TRBV6-6
clone size: -
CDR3 protein: CASRRQTGDTGELFF
CDR3 DNA: TGTGCCAGCAGAAGGCAGACAGGGGACACCGGGGAGCTGTTTTTT

D gene: -
J gene: TRBJ2-3
V gene: TRBV7-2
clone size: -
CDR3 protein: CASSLQSNTQYF
CDR3 DNA: TGTGCCAGCAGCTTACAGAGCAATACGCAGTATTTT

D gene: -
J gene: TRBJ1-2
V gene: TRBV5-1
clone size: -
CDR3 protein: CASSLAGRADGYTF
CDR3 DNA: TGCGCCAGCAGCTTGGCCGGGAGGGCGGATGGCTACACCTTC

D gene: -
J gene: TRBJ1-1
V gene: TRBV7-3
clone size: -
CDR3 protein: CASSLQGGGTEAFF
CDR3 DNA: TGTGCCAGCAGCTTACAGGGAGGAGGCACTGAAGCTTTCTTT

D gene: -
J gene: TRBJ2-4
V gene: TRBV27
clone size: few
CDR3 protein: CASSTTGFMGNIQYF
CDR3 DNA: TGTGCCAGCAGTACTACAGGGTTCATGGGAAACATTCAGTACTTC

D gene: -
J gene: TRBJ2-3
V gene: TRBV29-1
clone size: few
CDR3 protein: CSVLRRTATDTQYF
CDR3 DNA: TGCAGCGTCCTCCGCAGGACAGCCACAGATACGCAGTATTTT

D gene: TRBD2
J gene: TRBJ2-1
V gene: TRBV7-3
clone size: -
CDR3 protein: CASSLTPAGVGYNEQFF
CDR3 DNA: TGTGCCAGCAGCTTAACGCCAGCGGGAGTGGGCTACAATGAGCAGTTCTTC

D gene: TRBD2
J gene: TRBJ2-1
V gene: TRBV5-1
clone size: -
CDR3 protein: CASSSLAGSSYNEQFF
CDR3 DNA: TGCGCCAGCAGCTCCCTAGCGGGAAGCTCCTACAATGAGCAGTTCTTC

D gene: -
J gene: TRBJ2-6
V gene: TRBV28
clone size: -
CDR3 protein: CASRNPAGSSSGANVLTF
CDR3 DNA: TGTGCCAGCAGGAACCCAGCAGGTTCTTCCTCTGGGGCCAACGTCCTGACTTTC

D gene: -
J gene: TRBJ1-1
V gene: TRBV18
clone size: once
CDR3 protein: CASSPKGRLALNTEAFF
CDR3 DNA: TGTGCCAGCTCACCAAAGGGACGATTAGCGTTGAACACTGAAGCTTTCTTT

D gene: TRBD2
J gene: TRBJ2-5
V gene: TRBV19
clone size: once
CDR3 protein: CASSRSSGSPETQYF
CDR3 DNA: TGTGCCAGTAGTCGGTCTAGCGGGAGTCCGGAGACCCAGTACTTC

D gene: TRBD1
J gene: TRBJ2-7
V gene: TRBV28
clone size: once
CDR3 protein: CASSSIRTGATSSYEQYF
CDR3 DNA: TGTGCCAGCAGTTCAATCCGGACAGGGGCGACGTCCTCCTACGAGCAGTACTTC

D gene: TRBD2
J gene: TRBJ2-3
V gene: TRBV2
clone size: few
CDR3 protein: CASTEAGGEDTQYF
CDR3 DNA: TGTGCCAGCACTGAAGCGGGAGGAGAGGATACGCAGTATTTT

D gene: -
J gene: TRBJ1-4
V gene: TRBV6-1
clone size: once
CDR3 protein: CASSFSQGGDEKLFF
CDR3 DNA: TGTGCCAGCAGCTTTTCCCAGGGAGGGGACGAAAAACTGTTTTTT

D gene: TRBD1
J gene: TRBJ2-1
V gene: TRBV2
clone size: -
CDR3 protein: CASSDWDRGTNEQFF
CDR3 DNA: TGTGCCAGCAGTGATTGGGACAGGGGCACAAATGAGCAGTTCTTC

D gene: -
J gene: TRBJ1-1
V gene: TRBV6-4
clone size: -
CDR3 protein: CASSSGGYTEAFF
CDR3 DNA: TGTGCCAGCAGCTCGGGAGGGTACACTGAAGCTTTCTTT

D gene: TRBD1
J gene: TRBJ1-1
V gene: TRBV5-4
clone size: -
CDR3 protein: CASSPARDRGRTEAFF
CDR3 DNA: TGTGCCAGCAGCCCCGCCCGGGACAGGGGAAGGACTGAAGCTTTCTTT

D gene: -
J gene: TRBJ1-6
V gene: TRBV19
clone size: -
CDR3 protein: CASSTPDQGHSPLHF
CDR3 DNA: TGTGCCAGTAGTACCCCGGACCAGGGGCATTCACCCCTCCACTTT

D gene: TRBD1
J gene: TRBJ1-4
V gene: TRBV30
clone size: -
CDR3 protein: CAWNRGLSREKLFF
CDR3 DNA: TGTGCCTGGAACAGGGGGCTGAGTCGGGAAAAACTGTTTTTT

D gene: TRBD1
J gene: TRBJ2-7
V gene: TRBV7-2
clone size: -
CDR3 protein: CASSLERGLYEQYF
CDR3 DNA: TGTGCCAGCAGCTTAGAGAGGGGGCTGTACGAGCAGTACTTC

D gene: -
J gene: TRBJ2-3
V gene: TRBV28
clone size: -
CDR3 protein: CASSLGGLPPDTQYF
CDR3 DNA: TGTGCCAGCAGTTTAGGTGGCCTTCCACCAGATACGCAGTATTTT

D gene: -
J gene: TRBJ1-3
V gene: TRBV9
clone size: -
CDR3 protein: CASSVDQGSGNTIYF
CDR3 DNA: TGTGCCAGCAGCGTAGACCAGGGGTCTGGAAACACCATATATTTT

D gene: TRBD1
J gene: TRBJ1-2
V gene: TRBV6-6
clone size: -
CDR3 protein: CASSWDSSNYGYTF
CDR3 DNA: TGTGCCAGCAGTTGGGACAGCTCTAACTATGGCTACACCTTC

D gene: -
J gene: TRBJ2-2
V gene: TRBV7-8
clone size: few
CDR3 protein: CASSLTEKNTGELFF
CDR3 DNA: TGTGCCAGCAGCTTAACTGAAAAGAACACCGGGGAGCTGTTTTTT

D gene: TRBD1
J gene: TRBJ2-7
V gene: TRBV4-1
clone size: -
CDR3 protein: CASSLPGQGPYEQYF
CDR3 DNA: TGCGCCAGCAGCTTACCGGGACAGGGTCCCTACGAGCAGTACTTC